The subject of this entry is one TCR beta chain. Clones were read by immunoSEQ multiplex PCR, and TCRdb kept only the in-frame ones, dropping some. This table holds 62,000 or so clones, 89% found once. Per germline, CDR1 SGHTA and CDR2 FQGNSA. V was cut by 7 bases and J by 4 bases, with 17 bases left in between. The CDR3 is 14 amino acids. The data are from a study of blood T cell repertoires in COVID-19. Study overall: Both acute and convalescent COVID-19 samples were obtained from the United States, Italy and Spain.

The clonotype comes from a man aged 50 or older with active COVID-19. This chain connects TRBV7-2 to TRBJ2-7, with a possible D match to TRBD2 (5 bases). Sequences were obtained from peripheral blood. The CDR3 spells CASTFGLQGYEQYF. In DNA form, the CDR3 reads TGTGCCAGCACCTTCGGACTCCAAGGTTACGAGCAGTACTTC.